At least ten counts were recorded for the clone carrying this T cell receptor (beta chain). Antigen unknown. TCRbeta library preparation incorporated unique molecular identifiers. TCRdb re-derived calls from the PCR reads in MiXCR, one entry per CDR3 protein. The table lists some 830,000 distinct CDR3 sequences, under 20% of them singletons. The data were taken from a study of T-cell reconstitution after alpha-beta-depleted transplantation in children. Study-level results: Several hundred rapidly expanded clones from non-depleted graft cells reportedly supplied alpha-beta T cells about two months post-transplant. Some patients showed high day-60 TCRbeta diversity, which derived from surviving recipient T cells and thymic progenitors. By one year post-transplant, T-cell counts and diversity largely arose from T cells that were newly produced.

The CDR3 covers 13 residues. Trimming shortened V by 6 bases and J by 2 bases, and 14 bases separated the two germline ends. The germline CDR1 and CDR2 sequences are DFQATT and SNEGSKA (reference sequence). Sequencing was performed on PBMCs, mostly from graft donor cells, taken 360 days after TCRalphabeta/CD19-depleted stem cell transplant. The chain recombines TRBV20-1 with TRBJ2-7; D is possibly TRBD1 (7 bases). This receptor was taken from a male patient between 10 and 17 years old who had a stem cell transplant for acute lymphoblastic leukemia, so the T cells may come from the graft donor. Here the CDR3 reads CSAETGRPYEQYF. The CDR3 nucleotides are TGCAGTGCGGAGACAGGGAGGCCCTACGAGCAGTACTTC.